In its sample, the clone carrying this TCR beta chain was seen many times. The protocol was immunoSEQ multiplex PCR, while the TCRdb copy is restricted to in-frame clones and leaves out a portion. The data contain about 150,000 clones, around nine tenths of them seen just once; the ten biggest clones take up 0.45% to 0.6%. The data were obtained in a study of blood T cell repertoires in COVID-19. As for the study in general: Samples taken during acute and convalescent COVID-19 were collected in the United States, Italy and Spain.

From germline, CDR1 is SGHVS and CDR2 FNYEAQ. J lost 5 bases, V lost 1 base, and 7 bases had no gene match. The CDR3 is 16 residues long. Source material: peripheral blood. The TCR comes from a man aged 55 to 70 with COVID-19, enrolled during active disease. The chain has TRBV7-6 and TRBJ2-7; 11 nucleotides agree with TRBD2. Written as DNA, the CDR3 is TGTGCCAGCAGCTTAGAACCTAGCGGGAGGATAAACGAGCAGTACTTC. Amino acids: CASSLEPSGRINEQYF.